The source of this TCR beta chain is a study of OX40 agonist ivuxolimab in advanced cancers. Study-level background: Of mixed ages from about 23 to 79 and averaging approximately 60 years, the group was about 80% male. Points from the study as a whole: Partial responders at 0.1-3.0 mg/kg showed near-lowest clonal expansion.

Only in-frame clones appear in the TCRdb table, and some are missing; sequencing was by immunoSEQ multiplex PCR. This table holds 95,000 to 100,000 clones, around 91% found once. V trimming: 2 bases; J trimming: 3 bases; junction bases outside the gene matches: 8. This CDR3 contains 16 residues. CDR1 and CDR2 (germline): SGHVS, FNYEAQ. Concerning this clone itself: Its antigen is undetermined.

This receptor was identified in an adult with an advanced solid tumor such as melanoma, head and neck, liver or kidney cancer. Sequenced here: CD4+ or CD8+ T cells sorted from blood, sampled in a trial of the OX40 agonist ivuxolimab. The gene calls are TRBV7-6 and TRBJ2-7, with TRBD2 matching over 9 bases. CDR3 in amino acids: CASSLRREGLIYEQYF. The CDR3 DNA is TGTGCCAGCAGCTTAAGGCGGGAGGGCCTAATCTACGAGCAGTACTTC.